This T cell receptor (beta chain) was documented in a study of beta chain features in type 1 diabetes. Study results and limitations: Any HLA-type effect on TCRB rearrangement remained unresolved here. A cDNA-based sequencing approach could over-represent cells with high TCR expression. Among all four CD4+ subsets, Type 1 diabetes patients had TCRB CDR3s that were moderately but significantly shorter.

The study reverse transcribed the entire isolated RNA, so it sequenced expressed TCRB transcripts. Here immunoSEQ multiplex PCR was the method, and the copy in TCRdb shows in-frame clones only, minus some. The sample lists around 690,000 clones, around 12% occurring once. About this clone: As yet, its antigen is unknown.

Trimming left V 8 bases short and J 7 bases short, with 9 bases between. Germline CDR1 DFQATT, CDR2 SNEGSKA (reference sequence). This CDR3 is 11 amino acids long. Sequencing input: naive CD4+ T cells from blood. The clonotype originates from a man under 40 with type 1 diabetes. This chain joins TRBV20-1 and TRBJ2-6; D not certain. CDR3 in amino acids: CSSPYANVLTF. CDR3 nucleotide sequence: TGCAGTTCCCCCTATGCCAACGTCCTGACTTTC.